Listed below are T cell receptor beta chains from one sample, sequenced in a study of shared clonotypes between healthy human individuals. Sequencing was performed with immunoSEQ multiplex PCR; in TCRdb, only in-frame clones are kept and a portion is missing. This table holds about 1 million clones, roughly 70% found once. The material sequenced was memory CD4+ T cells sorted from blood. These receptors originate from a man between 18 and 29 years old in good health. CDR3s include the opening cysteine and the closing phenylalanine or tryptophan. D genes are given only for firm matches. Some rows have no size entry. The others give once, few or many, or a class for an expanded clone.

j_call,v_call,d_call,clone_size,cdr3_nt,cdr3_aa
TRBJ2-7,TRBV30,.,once,TGTGCCTGGAGCTCCCTATACGAGCAGTACTTC,CAWSSLYEQYF
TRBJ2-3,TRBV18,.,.,TGTGCCAGCTCACCGGCGGGGCTGAGGACAGATACGCAGTATTTT,CASSPAGLRTDTQYF
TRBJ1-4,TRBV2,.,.,TGTGCCAGCAATACAGGGAGAGGTGAAAAACTGTTTTTT,CASNTGRGEKLFF
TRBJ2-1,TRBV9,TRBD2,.,TGTGCCAGCAGCGCGAGAACTAGCGGGTCCTTGCATGAGCAGTTCTTC,CASSARTSGSLHEQFF
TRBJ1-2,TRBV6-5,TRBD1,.,TGTGCCAGCAGTTCCGTCCGGGGACAGGGCGTCAGCTACACCTTC,CASSSVRGQGVSYTF
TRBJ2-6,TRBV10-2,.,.,TGCGCCAGCCGACAGGCCCCGGTATACTCTGGGGCCAACGTCCTGACTTTC,CASRQAPVYSGANVLTF
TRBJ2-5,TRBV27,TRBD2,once,TGTGCCAGCAGTTCTAGCGGGAGTACACAGACCCAGTACTTC,CASSSSGSTQTQYF
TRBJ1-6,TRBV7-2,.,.,TGTGCCAGCAGCTCCCGTCGCGGGAATAATTCACCCCTCCACTTT,CASSSRRGNNSPLHF
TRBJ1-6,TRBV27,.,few,TGTGCCAGCAGTAACGGAGCCAATTCACCCCTCCACTTT,CASSNGANSPLHF
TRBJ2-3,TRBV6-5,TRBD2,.,TGTGCCAGCAGCCAGGGACTAGCGGGATATACGCAGTATTTT,CASSQGLAGYTQYF
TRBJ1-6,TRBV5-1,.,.,TGCGCCAGCAGCTTGGGGAGGAACAGCCTCCAAGGAAATTCACCCCTCCACTTT,CASSLGRNSLQGNSPLHF
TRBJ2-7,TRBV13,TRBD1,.,TGTGCCAGCAGCTCCCTACTCCGGACAGGGGGCGAGCAGTACTTC,CASSSLLRTGGEQYF
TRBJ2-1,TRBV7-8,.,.,TGTGCCAGCAGCTTAGTTTTGGCTAAGCAGTTCTTC,CASSLVLAKQFF
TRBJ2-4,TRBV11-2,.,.,TGTGCCAGCAGCAACAGGCCAGGATCGGGAAACATTCAGTACTTC,CASSNRPGSGNIQYF
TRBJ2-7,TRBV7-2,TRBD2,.,TGTGCCAGCAGCTTACTAGCGGGAGCGGGGGGCCAATACGAGCAGTACTTC,CASSLLAGAGGQYEQYF